The source of this T cell receptor (beta chain) is a study of a mutant IDH1 vaccine in newly diagnosed glioma. The protocol was immunoSEQ multiplex PCR, while the TCRdb copy is restricted to in-frame clones and leaves out a portion. Among tens of thousands of clones, around 89% were seen once, and the ten largest hold under 7.5%. Time point indicated: week 35, safety follow-up. Each dose of the vaccine consisted of 300 ug of mutant IDH1 20-mer peptide, with topical imiquimod. With respect to this clone: The antigen is not known.

The sequenced sample was PBMCs, obtained from a glioma patient whose treatment included an IDH1 peptide vaccine. This receptor was taken from a woman in her thirties or forties with glioma.

The CDR3, as DNA: TGCGCCAGCAGGTCGCGGGGGGGCCTGGAGACCCAGTACTTC. Encoded protein: CASRSRGGLETQYF. The V gene is TRBV10-2, the J gene TRBJ2-5; 9 nucleotides match TRBD2. The germline V gene encodes CDR1 WSHSY and CDR2 SAAADI. The CDR3 is made up of 14 amino acids. Trimming cost V 6 bases and J 5 bases; bases outside gene matches: 7.